Listed below are T cell receptor beta chains from one sample, sequenced in a study of blood T cell repertoires in COVID-19. Data came from immunoSEQ multiplex PCR; TCRdb stores just in-frame clones and leaves some out. The sample has 120,000 to 150,000 clones, approximately 86% seen once. Sequences were obtained from PBMCs or T cells enriched from blood (not recorded which). These receptors were collected from a woman aged 40 to 49 who had been exposed to COVID-19. Both conserved end residues are part of each CDR3. D genes are given only for firm matches. Part of the rows lack a size; the others show once, few, many or a class for expanded clones.

abundance: .; d_gene: .; j_gene: TRBJ2-3; v_gene: TRBV29-1; CDR3nt: TGCAGCTCCCGCCGAGCGGGAGATACGCAGTATTTT; CDR3aa: CSSRRAGDTQYF
abundance: .; d_gene: TRBD1; j_gene: TRBJ2-7; v_gene: TRBV6-5; CDR3nt: TGTGCCAGCAGTCGGACAGGGATGGGAGAGCAGTACTTC; CDR3aa: CASSRTGMGEQYF
abundance: .; d_gene: .; j_gene: TRBJ1-2; v_gene: TRBV28; CDR3nt: TGTGCCAGCAGTTCAAAACCCAGGGTGATTAACTATGGCTACACCTTC; CDR3aa: CASSSKPRVINYGYTF
abundance: .; d_gene: TRBD1; j_gene: TRBJ2-7; v_gene: TRBV18; CDR3nt: TGTGCCAGCTCCCAAAGCACAGGGGTGGTTTACGAGCAGTACTTC; CDR3aa: CASSQSTGVVYEQYF
abundance: .; d_gene: .; j_gene: TRBJ1-2; v_gene: TRBV2; CDR3nt: TGTGCCAGTGGACGCCGAGGGAGCTATGGCTACACCTTC; CDR3aa: CASGRRGSYGYTF
abundance: .; d_gene: TRBD1; j_gene: TRBJ2-7; v_gene: TRBV6-2/TRBV6-3; CDR3nt: TGTGCCAGCAGTTCGGGGACAGGGATCGGCGAGCAGTACTTC; CDR3aa: CASSSGTGIGEQYF
abundance: .; d_gene: TRBD1; j_gene: TRBJ2-1; v_gene: TRBV15; CDR3nt: TGTGCCACCAGCAGGGGGGACAGTGTTATTTACAATGAGCAGTTCTTC; CDR3aa: CATSRGDSVIYNEQFF
abundance: .; d_gene: TRBD1; j_gene: TRBJ2-6; v_gene: TRBV3-1/TRBV3-2; CDR3nt: TGTGCCAGCAGCCTCAAAGGGGGCGCTGGGGCCAACGTCCTGACTTTC; CDR3aa: CASSLKGGAGANVLTF
abundance: .; d_gene: .; j_gene: TRBJ1-2; v_gene: TRBV29-1; CDR3nt: TGCAGCGTTGAAGGGGGGGATGGCTACACCTTC; CDR3aa: CSVEGGDGYTF
abundance: few; d_gene: TRBD2; j_gene: TRBJ2-7; v_gene: TRBV11-2; CDR3nt: TGTGCCAGCAGCTCAGTCGCGCTAGCGGGAGGGGCCGAGCAGTACTTC; CDR3aa: CASSSVALAGGAEQYF
abundance: .; d_gene: TRBD2; j_gene: TRBJ2-7; v_gene: TRBV6-5; CDR3nt: TGTGCCAGCAGTTACTCGGGAGGGTCAGACTACGAGCAGTACTTC; CDR3aa: CASSYSGGSDYEQYF
abundance: .; d_gene: .; j_gene: TRBJ2-7; v_gene: TRBV5-8; CDR3nt: TGTGCCAGCAGCTTGAGACTGACCTGGAACGAGCAGTACTTC; CDR3aa: CASSLRLTWNEQYF
abundance: once; d_gene: .; j_gene: TRBJ1-6; v_gene: TRBV28; CDR3nt: TGTGCCAGCACCATAGATGTGAGTTCACCCCTCCACTTT; CDR3aa: CASTIDVSSPLHF
abundance: .; d_gene: .; j_gene: TRBJ2-7; v_gene: TRBV11-2; CDR3nt: TGTGCCAGCAGCCCACTAGGGGGGGAAGGCCAGTACTTC; CDR3aa: CASSPLGGEGQYF
abundance: .; d_gene: TRBD1; j_gene: TRBJ2-2; v_gene: TRBV11-2; CDR3nt: TGTGCCAGCAGCTTTGACCCGGACAGGGGCGACACCGGGGAGCTGTTTTTT; CDR3aa: CASSFDPDRGDTGELFF
abundance: .; d_gene: .; j_gene: TRBJ1-5; v_gene: TRBV21-1; CDR3nt: TGTGCCAGCAGCTTTAATAAGGGGGCCCCTAATCAGCCCCAGCATTTT; CDR3aa: CASSFNKGAPNQPQHF
abundance: .; d_gene: TRBD1; j_gene: TRBJ2-2; v_gene: TRBV6-5; CDR3nt: TGTGCCAGCAGTTCCGGACAGGGGGTTCCCGGGGAGCTGTTTTTT; CDR3aa: CASSSGQGVPGELFF
abundance: .; d_gene: .; j_gene: TRBJ2-7; v_gene: TRBV18; CDR3nt: TGTGCCAGCTCACCTACAAGCTACGAGCAGTACTTC; CDR3aa: CASSPTSYEQYF
abundance: .; d_gene: .; j_gene: TRBJ2-1; v_gene: TRBV11-3; CDR3nt: TGTGCCAGCAGCTTAGGGGCCGGGAGTGGTGAGCAGTTCTTC; CDR3aa: CASSLGAGSGEQFF
abundance: .; d_gene: TRBD1; j_gene: TRBJ1-3; v_gene: TRBV10-3; CDR3nt: TGTGCCATCAAGGTACAGGGGCTGACTGGAAACACCATATATTTT; CDR3aa: CAIKVQGLTGNTIYF
abundance: .; d_gene: TRBD2; j_gene: TRBJ2-1; v_gene: TRBV4-1; CDR3nt: TGCGCCAGCAGCCTGCCGCTAGCCGCGGGAGAAACCTACAATGAGCAGTTCTTC; CDR3aa: CASSLPLAAGETYNEQFF
abundance: few; d_gene: TRBD2; j_gene: TRBJ2-1; v_gene: TRBV5-1; CDR3nt: TGCGCCAGCAGCTGGGAAGGGACTAGCGGGGTCAATGAGCAGTTCTTC; CDR3aa: CASSWEGTSGVNEQFF